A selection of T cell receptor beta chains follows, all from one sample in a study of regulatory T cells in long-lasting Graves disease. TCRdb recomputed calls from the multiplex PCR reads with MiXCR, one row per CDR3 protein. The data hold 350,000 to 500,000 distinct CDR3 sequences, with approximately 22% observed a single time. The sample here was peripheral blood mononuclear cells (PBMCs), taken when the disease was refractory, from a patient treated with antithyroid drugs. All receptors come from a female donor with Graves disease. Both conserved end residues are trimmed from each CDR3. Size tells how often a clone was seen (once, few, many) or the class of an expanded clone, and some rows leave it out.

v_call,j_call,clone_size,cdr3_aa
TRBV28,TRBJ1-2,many,ASSFETFSGLMNSGSPGYGYT
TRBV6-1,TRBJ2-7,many,ASTLGASGIYEQY
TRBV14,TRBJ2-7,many,ASSPGLSLESSSYEQY
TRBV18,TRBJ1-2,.,ASSPRDRVPYGYT
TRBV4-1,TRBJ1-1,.,ASSQEGMRTEAF
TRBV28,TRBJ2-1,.,ASSPFRDFHNEQF
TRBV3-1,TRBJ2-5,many,ASSDRGGQETQY
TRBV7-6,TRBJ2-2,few,ASSWGLAGGKGELF
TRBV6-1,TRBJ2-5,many,ASRAGQYTQETQY
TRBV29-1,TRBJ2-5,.,SVEKQGGWETQY
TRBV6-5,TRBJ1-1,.,ASSYFPGFEAF
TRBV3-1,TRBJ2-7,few,ASSQVGLAGGVGYEQY
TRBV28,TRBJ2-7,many,ASSFRDRSSYEQY
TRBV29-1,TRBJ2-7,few,SVAGTVSYEQY
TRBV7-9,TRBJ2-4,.,ASSPSLGTGWRENIQY
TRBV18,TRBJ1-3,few,ASSPTGFIGNTIY
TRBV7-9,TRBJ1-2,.,ASSLMSSYGYT
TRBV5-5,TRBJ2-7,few,ASSLFYQESAAYEQY
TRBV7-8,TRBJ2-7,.,ASSSRVAGSYEQY